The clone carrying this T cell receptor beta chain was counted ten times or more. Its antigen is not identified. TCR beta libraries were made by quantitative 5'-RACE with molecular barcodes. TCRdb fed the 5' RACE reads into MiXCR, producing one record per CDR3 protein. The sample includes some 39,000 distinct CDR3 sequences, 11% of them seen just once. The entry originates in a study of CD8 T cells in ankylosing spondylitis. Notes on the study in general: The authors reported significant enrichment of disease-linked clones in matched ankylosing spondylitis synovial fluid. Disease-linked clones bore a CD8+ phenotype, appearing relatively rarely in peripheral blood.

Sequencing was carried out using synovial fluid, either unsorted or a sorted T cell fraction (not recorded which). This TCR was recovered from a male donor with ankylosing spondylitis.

The CDR3 loop reads CASSQDRPSPREQYF. In DNA form, the CDR3 reads TGCGCCAGCAGCCAAGATAGACCCTCCCCTCGCGAGCAGTACTTC. The chain joins TRBV4-3 to TRBJ2-7; D gene ambiguous. CDR3 length: 15 residues. Per germline, CDR1 LGHNA and CDR2 YSLEER. V was cut by 0 bases and J by 6 bases, with 15 bases left in between.